This T cell receptor (beta chain) stems from a study of regulatory T cells in long-lasting Graves disease. CDR3 regions were amplified by Arm-PCR using iRepertoire HTBI primers to build TCR beta libraries. TCRdb re-called the multiplex PCR reads through MiXCR, storing one row per CDR3 protein. Among fewer than 550,000 distinct CDR3 sequences, approximately 16% were seen once, and the ten largest hold just under 25%. Time point specified: newly diagnosed GD, antithyroid drugs for less than 3 months. Scientists built the TCR library using RNA that was extracted from PBMCs. American Thyroid Association guidelines defined how Graves' disease was diagnosed. The table lists this clonotype with a few counts. This CDR3 spans 14 amino acids. V was pared by 1 base and J by 7 bases, with 14 bases between. CDR1 is SNHLY, CDR2 FYNNEI, per germline. These records were also assigned to another study, of T cells in Graves' hyperthyroidism and ophthalmopathy. That publication notes: Absence of ophthalmopathy progression within 18 months defined stable Graves' hyperthyroidism. The primer set for the first-round RT-PCR of the TCR CDR3 was HTBI.

This chain connects TRBV2 to TRBJ2-7, with D possibly being TRBD2 (6 bases). The sequences come from peripheral blood mononuclear cells (PBMCs), collected at new diagnosis, from a patient treated with antithyroid drugs. This receptor was taken from a woman aged 35 to 59 with Graves disease. The CDR3 DNA sequence: TGTGCCAGCAGTGAAGGCGGGATCTCTTGGGAGCAGTACTTC. Its protein product is CASSEGGISWEQYF.